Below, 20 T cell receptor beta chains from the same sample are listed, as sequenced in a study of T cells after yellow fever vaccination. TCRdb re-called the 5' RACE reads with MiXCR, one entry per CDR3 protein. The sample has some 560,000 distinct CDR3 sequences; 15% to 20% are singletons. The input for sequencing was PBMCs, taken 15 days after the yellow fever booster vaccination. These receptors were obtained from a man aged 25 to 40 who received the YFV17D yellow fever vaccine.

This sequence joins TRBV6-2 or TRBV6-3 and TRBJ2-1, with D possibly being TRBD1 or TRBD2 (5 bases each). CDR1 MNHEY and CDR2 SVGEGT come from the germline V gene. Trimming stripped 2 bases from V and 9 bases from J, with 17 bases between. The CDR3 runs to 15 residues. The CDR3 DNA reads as TGTGCCAGCAGTTACCCGCCTTCGGGGCCGATTGAGCAGTTCTTC. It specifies CASSYPPSGPIEQFF.

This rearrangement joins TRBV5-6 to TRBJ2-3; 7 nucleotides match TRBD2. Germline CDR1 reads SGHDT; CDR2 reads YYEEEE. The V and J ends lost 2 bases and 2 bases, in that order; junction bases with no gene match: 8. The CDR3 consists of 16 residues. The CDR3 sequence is CASSFFTGGPTDTQYF. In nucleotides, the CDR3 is TGTGCCAGCAGCTTCTTCACGGGAGGTCCCACAGATACGCAGTATTTT.

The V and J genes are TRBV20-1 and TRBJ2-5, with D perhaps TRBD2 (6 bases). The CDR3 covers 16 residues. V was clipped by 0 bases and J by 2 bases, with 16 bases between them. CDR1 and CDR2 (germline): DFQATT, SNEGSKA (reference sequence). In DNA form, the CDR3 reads TGCAGTGCTAGAGATGGGCGGGGACTGAGACAAGAGACCCAGTACTTC. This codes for CSARDGRGLRQETQYF.

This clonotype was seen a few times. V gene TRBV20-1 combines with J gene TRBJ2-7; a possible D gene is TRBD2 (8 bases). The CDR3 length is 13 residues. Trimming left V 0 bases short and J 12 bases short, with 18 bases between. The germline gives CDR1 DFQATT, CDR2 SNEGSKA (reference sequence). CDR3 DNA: TGCAGTGCTAGAGAGCAGGGACTAGGGGGCTTGTACTTC. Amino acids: CSAREQGLGGLYF.

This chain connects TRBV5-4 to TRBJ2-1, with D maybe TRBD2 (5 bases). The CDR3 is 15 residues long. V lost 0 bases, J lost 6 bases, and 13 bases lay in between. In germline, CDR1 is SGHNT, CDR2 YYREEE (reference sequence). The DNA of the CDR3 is TGTGCCAGCAGCTTGGCAGTGGCGGCGGGCAATGAGCAGTTCTTC. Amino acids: CASSLAVAAGNEQFF.

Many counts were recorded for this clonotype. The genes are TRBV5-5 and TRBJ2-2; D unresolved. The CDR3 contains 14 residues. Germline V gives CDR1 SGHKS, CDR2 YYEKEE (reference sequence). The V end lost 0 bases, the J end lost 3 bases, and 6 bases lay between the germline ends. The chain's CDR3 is CASSLGSYTGELFF. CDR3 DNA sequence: TGTGCCAGCAGCTTGGGGTCGTACACCGGGGAGCTGTTTTTT.

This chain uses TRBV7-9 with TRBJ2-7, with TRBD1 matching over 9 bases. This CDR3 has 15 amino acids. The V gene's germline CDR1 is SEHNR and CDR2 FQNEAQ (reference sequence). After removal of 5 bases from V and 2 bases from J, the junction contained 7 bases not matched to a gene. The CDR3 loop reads CASSPGQGIPYEQYF. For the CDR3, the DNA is TGTGCCAGCAGCCCGGGACAGGGTATTCCCTACGAGCAGTACTTC.

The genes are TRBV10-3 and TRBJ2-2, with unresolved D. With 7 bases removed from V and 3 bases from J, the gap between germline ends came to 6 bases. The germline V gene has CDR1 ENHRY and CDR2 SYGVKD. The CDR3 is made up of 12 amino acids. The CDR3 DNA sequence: TGTGCCATCATGAGGCACACCGGGGAGCTGTTTTTT. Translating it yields CAIMRHTGELFF.

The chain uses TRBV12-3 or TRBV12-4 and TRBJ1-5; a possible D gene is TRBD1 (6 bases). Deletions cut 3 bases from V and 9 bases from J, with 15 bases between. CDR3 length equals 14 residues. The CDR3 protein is CASSLQAGVRPQHF. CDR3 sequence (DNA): TGTGCCAGCAGTTTGCAGGCAGGGGTTCGGCCCCAGCATTTT.

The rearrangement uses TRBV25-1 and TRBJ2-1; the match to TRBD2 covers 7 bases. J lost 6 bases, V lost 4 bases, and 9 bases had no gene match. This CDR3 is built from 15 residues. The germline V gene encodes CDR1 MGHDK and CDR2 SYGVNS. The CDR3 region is CASSVGLPGPNEQFF. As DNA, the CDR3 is TGTGCCAGCAGTGTGGGACTACCCGGTCCCAATGAGCAGTTCTTC.

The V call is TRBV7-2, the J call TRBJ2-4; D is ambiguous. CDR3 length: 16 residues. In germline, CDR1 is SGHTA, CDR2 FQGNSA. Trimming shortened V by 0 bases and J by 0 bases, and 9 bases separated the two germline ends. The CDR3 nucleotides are TGTGCCAGCAGCTTAGCCCTAGGCAAAGCCAAAAACATTCAGTACTTC. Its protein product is CASSLALGKAKNIQYF.

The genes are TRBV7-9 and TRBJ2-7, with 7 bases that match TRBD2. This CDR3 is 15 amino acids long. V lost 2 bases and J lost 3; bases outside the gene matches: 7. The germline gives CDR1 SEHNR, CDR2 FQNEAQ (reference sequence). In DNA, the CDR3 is TGTGCCAGCAGCTTACCTCCGGGGGGAAGCTACGAGCAGTACTTC. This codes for CASSLPPGGSYEQYF.

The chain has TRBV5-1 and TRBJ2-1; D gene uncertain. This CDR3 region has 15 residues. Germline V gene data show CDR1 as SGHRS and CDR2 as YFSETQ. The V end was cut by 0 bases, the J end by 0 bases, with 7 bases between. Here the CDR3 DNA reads TGCGCCAGCAGCTTGGGGGATATCTCCTACAATGAGCAGTTCTTC. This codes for CASSLGDISYNEQFF.

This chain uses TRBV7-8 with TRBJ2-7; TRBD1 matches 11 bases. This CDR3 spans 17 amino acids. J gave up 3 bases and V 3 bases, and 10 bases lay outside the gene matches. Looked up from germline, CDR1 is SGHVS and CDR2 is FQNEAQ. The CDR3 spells CASSFSTGTGGNYEQYF. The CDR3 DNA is TGTGCCAGCAGCTTTTCCACCGGGACAGGGGGAAACTACGAGCAGTACTTC.

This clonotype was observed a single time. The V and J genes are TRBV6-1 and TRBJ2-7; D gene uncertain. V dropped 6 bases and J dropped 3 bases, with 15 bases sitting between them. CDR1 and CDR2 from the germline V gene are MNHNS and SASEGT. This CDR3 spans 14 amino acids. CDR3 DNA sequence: TGTGCCAGCAGAGACCCTCCACCCTTCTACGAGCAGTACTTC. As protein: CASRDPPPFYEQYF.

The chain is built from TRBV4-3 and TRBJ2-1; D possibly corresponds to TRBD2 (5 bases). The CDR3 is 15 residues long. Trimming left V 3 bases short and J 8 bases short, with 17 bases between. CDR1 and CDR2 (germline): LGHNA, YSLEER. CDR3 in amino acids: CASSHVRGISDEQFF. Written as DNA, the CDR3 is TGCGCCAGCAGCCACGTCCGGGGAATCTCGGATGAGCAGTTCTTC.

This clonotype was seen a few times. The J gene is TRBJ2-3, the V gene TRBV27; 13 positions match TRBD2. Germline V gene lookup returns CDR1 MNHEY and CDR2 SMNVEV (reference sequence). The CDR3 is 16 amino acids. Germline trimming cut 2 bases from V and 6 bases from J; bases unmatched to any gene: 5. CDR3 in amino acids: CASSLGLAGDWDTQYF. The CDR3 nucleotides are TGTGCCAGCAGTTTAGGACTAGCGGGAGATTGGGATACGCAGTATTTT.

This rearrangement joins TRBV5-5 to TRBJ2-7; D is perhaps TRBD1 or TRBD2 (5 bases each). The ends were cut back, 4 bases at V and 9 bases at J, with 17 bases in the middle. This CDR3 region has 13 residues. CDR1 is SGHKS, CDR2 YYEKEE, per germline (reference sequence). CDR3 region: CASSTGLERVQYF. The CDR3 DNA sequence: TGTGCCAGCAGCACGGGGCTCGAGAGGGTGCAGTACTTC.

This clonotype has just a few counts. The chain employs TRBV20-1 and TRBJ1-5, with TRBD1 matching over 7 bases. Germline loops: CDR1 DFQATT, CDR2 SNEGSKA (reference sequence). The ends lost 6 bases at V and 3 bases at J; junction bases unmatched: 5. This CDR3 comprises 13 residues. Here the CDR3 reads CSAGTEFNQPQHF. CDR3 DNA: TGCAGTGCAGGGACAGAATTCAATCAGCCCCAGCATTTT.

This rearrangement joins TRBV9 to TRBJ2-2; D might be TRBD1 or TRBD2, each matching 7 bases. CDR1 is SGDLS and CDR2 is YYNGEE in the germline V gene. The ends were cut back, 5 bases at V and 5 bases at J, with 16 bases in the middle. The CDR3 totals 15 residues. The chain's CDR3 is CASRKGRGRTGELFF. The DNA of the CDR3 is TGTGCCAGCAGAAAAGGGAGGGGGCGGACCGGGGAGCTGTTTTTT.